This T cell receptor (beta chain) was documented in a study of CD8 T cells in ankylosing spondylitis. Scientists made TCR beta libraries using quantitative 5'-RACE with molecular barcodes. TCRdb ran MiXCR on the 5' RACE reads and lists one entry per CDR3 protein. The sample consists of roughly 170,000 distinct CDR3 sequences, 8.5% to 10% of them appearing once. The table lists this clonotype with a few counts. The origin of this receptor is a female donor with ankylosing spondylitis or in good health (not recorded which). What was sequenced was blood, either unsorted or a sorted T cell fraction (not recorded which).

The CDR3 nucleotides are TGTGCCAGCAGTTTAGGGTGGGCGGAAGCTTTCTTT. Amino acid sequence: CASSLGWAEAFF. This chain connects TRBV28 to TRBJ1-1, with D uncertain. V lost 2 bases and J 8 bases, leaving 9 bases between the germline ends. The length of the CDR3 is 12 residues. Germline V gene lookup returns CDR1 MDHEN and CDR2 SYDVKM.